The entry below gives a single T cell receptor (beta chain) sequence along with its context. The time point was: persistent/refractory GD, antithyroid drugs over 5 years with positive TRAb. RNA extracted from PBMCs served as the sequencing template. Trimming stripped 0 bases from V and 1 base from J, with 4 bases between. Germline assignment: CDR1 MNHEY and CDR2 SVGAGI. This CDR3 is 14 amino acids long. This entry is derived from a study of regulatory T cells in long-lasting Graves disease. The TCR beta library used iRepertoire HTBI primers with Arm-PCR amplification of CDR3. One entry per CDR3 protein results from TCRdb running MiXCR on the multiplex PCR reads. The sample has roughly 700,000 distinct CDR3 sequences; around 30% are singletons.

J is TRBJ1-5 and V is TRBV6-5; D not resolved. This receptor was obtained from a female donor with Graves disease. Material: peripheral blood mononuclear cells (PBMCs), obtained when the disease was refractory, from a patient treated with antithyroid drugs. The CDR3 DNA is TGTGCCAGCAGTTACTCGCTAAGCAATCAGCCCCAGCATTTT. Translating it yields CASSYSLSNQPQHF.